The source of this T cell receptor beta chain is a study of post-analysis software for immune sequencing data. Study conclusions and caveats: Patients carried roughly 5 TRBV segments more frequently than controls did, and TRBV5-6, TRBV5-1 and TRBV20-1 were among them.

The CDR3 loop spans 14 amino acids. J gave up 2 bases and V 4 bases, and 5 bases lay outside the gene matches. Germline lookup yields CDR1 SGDLS and CDR2 YYNGEE. This clonotype turned up a few times. Its antigen is not identified. Each TCR beta cDNA library carried unique molecular identifiers. One entry per CDR3 protein results from TCRdb running MiXCR on the PCR reads. The sample lists roughly 800,000 distinct CDR3 sequences, roughly 50% seen once, with roughly 4.4% in the top ten. The chain links TRBV9 to TRBJ1-2; the match to TRBD1 covers 7 bases. The receptor comes from a girl between 10 and 17 years old with multiple sclerosis. The sequenced sample consisted of blood. In nucleotides, the CDR3 is TGTGCCAGCAGCATAGCACAGGGGAACTATGGCTACACCTTC. Residues: CASSIAQGNYGYTF. Together with reference TRBV9 and TRBJ1-2, the CDR3 gives the full variable domain: DSGVTQTPKHLITATGQRVTLRCSPRSGDLSVYWYQQSLDQGLQFLIQYYNGEERAKGNILERFSAQQFPDLHSELNLSSLELGDSALYFCASSIAQGNYGYTFGSGTRLTVV.